This TCR beta chain was obtained from a study of shared clonotypes between healthy human individuals. Only in-frame clones appear in the TCRdb table, and some are missing; sequencing was by immunoSEQ multiplex PCR. This table holds roughly 380,000 clones, 95% to 97% found once. The V gene's germline CDR1 is SNHLY and CDR2 FYNNEI. This CDR3 region has 16 residues. V lost 1 base to trimming and J lost 9 bases; unmatched junction nucleotides: 10. This chain connects TRBV2 to TRBJ2-2, with TRBD1 identical over 8 bases. The TCR was taken from a man aged 25-40 years in good health. The sample consisted of memory CD8+ T cells sorted from blood. Subset here: CD45RO+ cells pooled with CCR7-negative TemRA cells. The CDR3 here is CASSEGRGPGHRELFF. In DNA, the CDR3 is TGTGCCAGCAGTGAAGGCAGGGGGCCCGGTCACCGGGAGCTGTTTTTT.